This TCR beta chain was identified in a study of T cell responses to AZD1222 COVID-19 vaccine. About the study: Analysis merged second doses at about 4 or about 12 weeks.

V shed 4 bases and J shed 0 bases, with 12 bases lying between them. The CDR3 extends over 15 amino acids. In germline, CDR1 is ENHRY, CDR2 SYGVKD. Study-level results: Spike-wide coverage was observed for vaccine-associated CD4 TCRs, with dominant responses at 160-218 and 743-854.

Measured with immunoSEQ multiplex PCR; TCRdb has only the in-frame clones, and not every one. The repertoire has about 73,000 clones, 88% of them found once; the top ten carry roughly 20%. Notes on this clone: Its antigen is still unknown.

The gene calls are TRBV10-3 and TRBJ1-2; D is ambiguous. The specimen was peripheral blood, collected on day 0 of AZD1222 vaccination. The receptor comes from an adult in good health. The CDR3 loop is CAISGVERANYGYTF. The DNA of the CDR3 is TGTGCCATCAGTGGAGTAGAACGGGCTAACTATGGCTACACCTTC.